These 13 T cell receptor beta chains were all obtained from the same sample, sequenced in a study of cytomegalovirus exposure and HLA in healthy donors (dated by TCRdb to 2016 to 2017). Library method: the immunoSEQ multiplex PCR assay. For the multiplex PCR, a mixture combining 60 forward primers for TCR Vbeta segments and 13 reverse primers for TCR Jbeta segments was used. TCRdb limited this immuneACCESS table to in-frame rearrangements with V and J called. A share of clones is missing; checked studies link under half to unresolved V genes, and the rest is unexplained. The table for this sample lists roughly 190,000 clones. The ten largest clonotypes hold 0.79% of the sample. Sequences were obtained from PBMCs. These receptors came from a young woman in good health and CMV-seropositive.

This sequence joins TRBV27 and TRBJ2-2; TRBD2 matches at 13 bases. Germline loops: CDR1 MNHEY, CDR2 SMNVEV (reference sequence). The CDR3 is 14 residues long. Germline trimming cut 8 bases from V and 6 bases from J; bases unmatched to any gene: 3. DNA of the CDR3: TGTGCCAGCGGACTAGCGGGAGTAGCCGGGGAGCTGTTTTTT. Amino acids: CASGLAGVAGELFF.

This chain links TRBV30 with TRBJ1-3; no clear D gene. This CDR3 spans 15 amino acids. The germline V gene has CDR1 GTSNPN and CDR2 SVGIG (reference sequence). Trimming cost V 3 bases and J 4 bases, with 16 bases left between them. The CDR3 region has the DNA TGTGCCTGGAGCGGAGCTAGTCTCGAAGGAAACACCATATATTTT. Residues: CAWSGASLEGNTIYF.

This chain connects TRBV29-1 to TRBJ2-5; the D is unclear. V was pared by 8 bases and J by 0 bases, with 7 bases between. CDR1 SQVTM and CDR2 ANQGSEA come from the germline V gene. The CDR3 covers 11 residues. As DNA, the CDR3 is TGCAGCCCTTTCTACCAAGAGACCCAGTACTTC. It yields the protein CSPFYQETQYF.

A note on this clone: This sample includes further DNA sequences coding for the same CDR3. The rearrangement joins TRBV25-1 to TRBJ2-1; D unclear. Germline CDR1 MGHDK, CDR2 SYGVNS. The length of the CDR3 is 16 residues. The ends were cut back, 2 bases at V and 0 bases at J, with 11 bases in the middle. The CDR3 DNA reads as TGTGCCAGCAGTGAAGCGGTACTCCACTCCTACAATGAGCAGTTCTTC. Amino acid sequence: CASSEAVLHSYNEQFF.

The J gene is TRBJ1-3, the V gene TRBV4-2, with 12 bases aligning to TRBD1. Germline V gene sequence: CDR1 LGHNA, CDR2 YNFKEQ. CDR3 size: 16 residues. J gave up 7 bases and V 0 bases, and 4 bases lay outside the gene matches. Here the CDR3 DNA reads TGTGCCAGCAGCCAAGAAGGGACAGGGGGCTGGAACACCATATATTTT. Translated, it gives CASSQEGTGGWNTIYF.

The CDR3 reads CAWSAIGTGPNNYGYTF. The CDR3 DNA reads TGTGCCTGGAGTGCAATCGGGACAGGGCCTAATAACTATGGCTACACCTTC. The chain couples TRBV30 to TRBJ1-2; 9 nucleotides align to TRBD1. Germline V gene lookup returns CDR1 GTSNPN and CDR2 SVGIG (reference sequence). V shed 1 base, J shed 1 base, and the junction held 10 bases outside the gene matches. This CDR3 contains 17 residues.

The chain links TRBV5-8 to TRBJ2-2; no clear D gene. The CDR3 sequence is 15 residues long. Trimming removed 0 bases from V and 1 base from J, with 7 bases in between. The germline gives CDR1 SGHTS, CDR2 YDEGEE. The CDR3 DNA is TGTGCCAGCAGCTTGGGCGGCAGGAACACCGGGGAGCTGTTTTTT. Its translation: CASSLGGRNTGELFF.

This chain connects TRBV5-1 to TRBJ2-3, with D unclear. The CDR3 has 16 amino acids. V was trimmed by 3 bases and J by 0 bases, leaving 14 bases between them. CDR1 and CDR2 (germline): SGHRS, YFSETQ. Written as DNA, the CDR3 is TGCGCCAGCAGCTCCACGGGTTATTCTAGCACAGATACGCAGTATTTT. Amino acids: CASSSTGYSSTDTQYF.

J is TRBJ2-2 and V is TRBV4-1; 7 bases are a match to TRBD1. The CDR3 is 15 residues long. J lost 4 bases, V lost 4 bases, and 6 bases had no gene match. CDR1 and CDR2 (germline): MGHRA, YSYEKL. In nucleotides, the CDR3 is TGCGCCAGCAGCCCCCTTTACAGGGGCACCGGGGAGCTGTTTTTT. This gives the protein CASSPLYRGTGELFF.

The genes are TRBV9 and TRBJ2-2; 7 nucleotides agree with TRBD1. The CDR3 loop spans 16 amino acids. Germline lookup yields CDR1 SGDLS and CDR2 YYNGEE. The J segment lost 1 base and the V segment lost 4 bases, leaving 7 bases of the junction unmatched. CDR3 DNA sequence: TGTGCCAGCAGCCCTCGGGGACAGATGAACACCGGGGAGCTGTTTTTT. Protein sequence: CASSPRGQMNTGELFF.

The rearrangement uses TRBV5-1 and TRBJ2-3; 8 bases are a match to TRBD2. The J segment lost 1 base and the V segment lost 3 bases, leaving 10 bases of the junction unmatched. CDR1 is SGHRS, CDR2 YFSETQ, per germline. The CDR3 consists of 17 residues. Here the CDR3 reads CASSSRPAGVGTDTQYF. For the CDR3, the DNA is TGCGCCAGCAGCTCACGACCAGCGGGGGTAGGCACAGATACGCAGTATTTT.

The rearrangement uses TRBV5-1 and TRBJ2-2, with TRBD1 matching over 8 bases. Germline CDR1 SGHRS, CDR2 YFSETQ. This CDR3 comprises 15 residues. Trimming at V came to 2 bases and at J to 3 bases, leaving 3 bases not matched to a gene. For the CDR3, the DNA is TGCGCCAGCAGCTTAGCGGACAGGGACACCGGGGAGCTGTTTTTT. This encodes CASSLADRDTGELFF. Filled out from reference TRBV5-1 and TRBJ2-2, the complete variable domain reads KAGVTQTPRYLIKTRGQQVTLSCSPISGHRSVSWYQQTPGQGLQFLFEYFSETQRNKGNFPGRFSGRQFSNSRSEMNVSTLELGDSALYLCASSLADRDTGELFFGEGSRLTVL.

The rearrangement uses TRBV7-9 and TRBJ2-7; D is undetermined. The germline V gene has CDR1 SEHNR and CDR2 FQNEAQ (reference sequence). V lost 1 base to trimming and J lost 9 bases, with 19 bases between them. The length of the CDR3 is 15 residues. CDR3 DNA: TGTGCCAGCAGCTTAGTTTCTGCAGCGACCACGCCGCAGTACTTC. Residues: CASSLVSAATTPQYF.